Presented here are 16 T cell receptor beta chains from one specimen sequenced in a study of PD-1 blockade in classical Hodgkin lymphoma. The protocol was immunoSEQ multiplex PCR, while the TCRdb copy is restricted to in-frame clones and leaves out a portion. The sample includes more than 45,000 clones, 73% seen only once; the top ten take approximately 9.9%. Exposure to brentuximab vedotin varied, and each patient had relapsed following autologous stem cell transplantation. This sample comprised peripheral blood mononuclear cells (PBMCs), obtained at baseline. These receptors came from a human donor with classical Hodgkin lymphoma.

The V gene is TRBV27, the J gene TRBJ2-1; 11 bases line up with TRBD1. V trimming: 5 bases; J trimming: 4 bases; junction bases outside the gene matches: 7. Per germline, CDR1 MNHEY and CDR2 SMNVEV (reference sequence). The CDR3 contains 16 residues. The CDR3 loop reads CASSPRTGGPYNEQFF. The CDR3 nucleotides read TGTGCCAGCAGTCCGCGGACAGGGGGCCCTTACAATGAGCAGTTCTTC.

The chain carries TRBV19 and TRBJ1-2, with 7 bases aligning to TRBD1. V lost 5 bases to trimming and J lost 4 bases; unmatched junction nucleotides: 1. The germline CDR1 and CDR2 sequences are LNHDA and SQIVND (reference sequence). The CDR3 sequence is 12 residues long. The CDR3 spells CASSGDSYGYTF. The CDR3 bases are TGTGCCAGTAGTGGGGACAGCTATGGCTACACCTTC.

The CDR3 reads CASSVAGDANTIYF. DNA of the CDR3: TGTGCCAGCAGCGTAGCTGGAGATGCGAACACCATATATTTT. The rearrangement joins TRBV9 to TRBJ1-3; D gene ambiguous. This CDR3 has 14 residues. Trimming pared 0 bases from V and 7 bases from J, leaving 11 bases between. The germline V gene encodes CDR1 SGDLS and CDR2 YYNGEE.

This clone was seen a few times. DNA of the CDR3: TGTGCCTGGGGGCCGGGACAGTTAAATGAAAAACTGTTTTTT. Residues: CAWGPGQLNEKLFF. The chain joins TRBV30 to TRBJ1-4, with TRBD1 identical over 7 bases. The length of the CDR3 is 14 residues. Germline V gene lookup returns CDR1 GTSNPN and CDR2 SVGIG (reference sequence). The J segment lost 5 bases and the V segment lost 5 bases, leaving 8 bases of the junction unmatched.

V is TRBV29-1 and J is TRBJ2-7; 10 nucleotides agree with TRBD2. Per germline, CDR1 SQVTM and CDR2 ANQGSEA. The CDR3 is made up of 14 amino acids. The V segment lost 4 bases and the J segment 3 bases; nucleotides outside the gene matches: 6. The CDR3 reads CSVVSGGSGYEQYF. CDR3 nucleotide sequence: TGCAGCGTTGTTAGCGGGGGGTCCGGCTACGAGCAGTACTTC.

The chain has TRBV18 and TRBJ1-5; D not certain. Trimming shortened V by 0 bases and J by 4 bases, and 10 bases separated the two germline ends. The CDR3 is 15 residues long. Germline V gene sequence: CDR1 KGHSH, CDR2 LQKENI. The CDR3 spells CASSPPNSLNQPQHF. CDR3 coding DNA: TGTGCCAGCTCACCACCGAACAGTTTGAATCAGCCCCAGCATTTT.

The genes are TRBV28 and TRBJ2-3, with 13 bases matching TRBD2. Germline-derived CDR1 and CDR2 are MDHEN and SYDVKM. V was clipped by 5 bases and J by 2 bases; unmatched bases: 4. There are 16 residues in the CDR3. Here the CDR3 DNA reads TGTGCCAGCAGTCTGACTAGCGGGGGGTACACAGATACGCAGTATTTT. It yields the protein CASSLTSGGYTDTQYF.

This chain joins TRBV7-3 and TRBJ2-1, with 10 bases lining up with TRBD1. The CDR3 totals 15 residues. After removal of 5 bases from V and 3 bases from J, the junction contained 4 bases not matched to a gene. Germline loops: CDR1 SGHTA, CDR2 FQGTGA. The CDR3 DNA reads as TGTGCCAGCAGCGCGGACAGGGGGGGCTACAATGAGCAGTTCTTC. It codes for CASSADRGGYNEQFF.

CDR3 nucleotides: TGTGCCAGCACCCAAGGGGGAGGCGGTAATGAAAAACTGTTTTTT. Translated, it gives CASTQGGGGNEKLFF. The chain has TRBV6-5 and TRBJ1-4; TRBD1 might be the D (6 bases). The V and J ends lost 7 bases and 4 bases respectively, with 16 bases between them. This CDR3 is 15 amino acids long. Germline CDR1 and CDR2: MNHEY and SVGAGI.

This clone has just a few counts. This chain connects TRBV5-1 to TRBJ1-1; 7 nucleotides match TRBD1. With V trimmed by 5 bases and J by 0 bases, 4 bases remained unmatched. CDR3 length: 14 residues. Germline values: CDR1 SGHRS, CDR2 YFSETQ. The CDR3 spells CASRVGTVNTEAFF. The DNA for the CDR3 is TGCGCCAGCAGGGTCGGGACAGTGAACACTGAAGCTTTCTTT. Looking up the rest from reference TRBV5-1 and TRBJ1-1 gives the full variable domain: KAGVTQTPRYLIKTRGQQVTLSCSPISGHRSVSWYQQTPGQGLQFLFEYFSETQRNKGNFPGRFSGRQFSNSRSEMNVSTLELGDSALYLCASRVGTVNTEAFFGQGTRLTVV.

V usage is TRBV18 and J usage is TRBJ2-3, with D unclear. The CDR3 is made up of 15 amino acids. Trimming removed 3 bases at V and 2 bases at J, with 12 bases between. CDR1 is KGHSH, CDR2 LQKENI, per germline. CDR3 coding DNA: TGTGCCAGCTCACCTTTACAAAGTACCACAGATACGCAGTATTTT. Protein product: CASSPLQSTTDTQYF.

The chain combines TRBV6-5 with TRBJ1-5, with D unresolved. V lost 3 bases and J lost 1, with 4 bases in between. The germline V gene encodes CDR1 MNHEY and CDR2 SVGAGI. The CDR3 contains 13 residues. This CDR3 reads CASSYQSNQPQHF. The DNA of the CDR3 is TGTGCCAGCAGTTATCAGAGCAATCAGCCCCAGCATTTT.

The genes are TRBV10-2 and TRBJ1-5, with 7 bases aligning to TRBD1. CDR1 is WSHSY, CDR2 SAAADI, per germline. The J segment lost 6 bases and the V segment lost 8 bases, leaving 7 bases of the junction unmatched. The CDR3 extends over 13 amino acids. The CDR3 DNA follows: TGCGCCAGCCAACAGGGGACAAGTCAGCCCCAGCATTTT. This encodes CASQQGTSQPQHF.

V is TRBV29-1 and J is TRBJ2-1, with D maybe TRBD2 (5 bases). Germline loops: CDR1 SQVTM, CDR2 ANQGSEA. The CDR3 is 16 amino acids. The V end lost 1 base, the J end lost 3 bases, and 16 bases lay between the germline ends. CDR3 coding DNA: TGCAGCGTTGAAGCTGGGGTCGGGGAGTACTACAATGAGCAGTTCTTC. It codes for CSVEAGVGEYYNEQFF.

This clone has just a few counts. This rearrangement joins TRBV19 to TRBJ2-7; TRBD2 might be the D (5 bases). The germline V gene has CDR1 LNHDA and CDR2 SQIVND (reference sequence). V shed 4 bases and J shed 6 bases, with 10 bases lying between them. The CDR3 extends over 12 amino acids. CDR3 nucleotide sequence: TGTGCCAGTAGTACCGGAGGAGGCGAGCAGTACTTC. Translating it yields CASSTGGGEQYF. The full variable domain, completed using reference TRBV19 and TRBJ2-7, is DGGITQSPKYLFRKEGQNVTLSCEQNLNHDAMYWYRQDPGQGLRLIYYSQIVNDFQKGDIAEGYSVSREKKESFPLTVTSAQKNPTAFYLCASSTGGGEQYFGPGTRLTVT.

V is TRBV30 and J is TRBJ1-2, with 7 bases that match TRBD1. The CDR3 totals 19 residues. V lost 0 bases, J lost 5 bases, and 21 bases stayed unmatched. Per the germline V gene, CDR1 is GTSNPN and CDR2 is SVGIG (reference sequence). CDR3 bases: TGTGCCTGGAGTGTATGGATCCGACAGGGTGCCCGTCTTGGGTATGGCTACACCTTC. Translated: CAWSVWIRQGARLGYGYTF.